This passage covers 23 T cell receptor beta chains from one sample sequenced in a study of human T cells and chemical hapten exposure. Time point specified: patch test 1, 2 weeks after DPC sensitization. Treatment described: therapeutic diphenylcyclopropenone sensitization with weekly scalp DPC. TCRdb recomputed calls from the RACE reads with MiXCR, one row per CDR3 protein. The sample includes approximately 340,000 distinct CDR3 sequences, 6% to 8.5% seen only once; the top ten take less than 10%. Sequences were derived from whole blood, sampled in connection with sensitization to the hapten diphenylcyclopropenone (DPC). The origin of the receptors is a woman between 18 and 30 years old with alopecia areata. Some clones in this sample may be carry-over from other donors' samples.

The chain recombines TRBV7-2 with TRBJ1-4; D might be TRBD1 (5 bases). V lost 2 bases, J lost 8 bases, and 15 bases lay in between. The CDR3 length is 15 residues. Per germline, CDR1 SGHTA and CDR2 FQGNSA. The CDR3 loop is CASSLLGVVNEKLFF. CDR3 DNA sequence: TGTGCCAGCAGCTTATTGGGGGTCGTAAACGAAAAACTGTTTTTT. Combining the CDR3 with reference TRBV7-2 and TRBJ1-4 gives the whole variable domain GAGVSQSPSNKVTEKGKDVELRCDPISGHTALYWYRQSLGQGLEFLIYFQGNSAPDKSGLPSDRFSAERTGGSVSTLTIQRTQQEDSAVYLCASSLLGVVNEKLFFGSGTQLSVL.

At least ten counts were recorded for this clonotype. The chain employs TRBV18 and TRBJ1-6; 7 positions agree with TRBD1. The V gene's germline CDR1 is KGHSH and CDR2 LQKENI. This CDR3 has 13 residues. V dropped 5 bases and J dropped 14; count of bases not matched to a gene: 9. The CDR3 loop is CASSSTGSESLHF. The CDR3 nucleotides read TGTGCCAGCTCATCGACAGGGTCGGAGTCCCTCCACTTT.

The genes are TRBV9 and TRBJ1-1; D remains unclear. The CDR3 is 14 amino acids. CDR1 is SGDLS and CDR2 is YYNGEE in the germline V gene. V was shortened by 0 bases and J by 4 bases, with 10 bases between the two germline ends. The CDR3 spells CASSVDGRSTEAFF. The CDR3 DNA reads as TGTGCCAGCAGCGTAGACGGCAGGAGCACTGAAGCTTTCTTT.

The chain recombines TRBV29-1 with TRBJ1-2; no definite D call. This CDR3 has 12 residues. Germline values: CDR1 SQVTM, CDR2 ANQGSEA. V lost 4 bases to trimming and J lost 1 base, with 7 bases between them. The CDR3 loop is CSVAAGNYGYTF. In DNA, the CDR3 is TGCAGCGTTGCTGCAGGTAACTATGGCTACACCTTC.

The gene calls are TRBV6-2 or TRBV6-3 and TRBJ2-7; the D gene is possibly TRBD1 (6 bases). CDR1 MNHEY and CDR2 SVGEGT come from the germline V gene. CDR3 size: 14 residues. Trimming took 7 bases from V and 3 from J, leaving 16 bases between them. This CDR3 reads CASTVTGIYYEQYF. The CDR3 DNA reads as TGTGCCAGCACCGTTACAGGGATTTACTACGAGCAGTACTTC.

In this sample, this clonotype turned up a few times. This chain uses TRBV12-3 or TRBV12-4 with TRBJ2-6, with D perhaps matching TRBD1 (5 bases). V shed 6 bases and J shed 2 bases, with 11 bases lying between them. The CDR3 runs to 15 residues. The CDR3 DNA is TGTGCCAGCAGAGAAGGGGATACTGGGGCCAACGTCCTGACTTTC. This codes for CASREGDTGANVLTF.

The rearrangement links TRBV4-3 to TRBJ2-7; weak D call: TRBD2 (5 bases). V dropped 0 bases and J dropped 6 bases, with 9 bases sitting between them. The CDR3 has 13 residues. Germline V gene sequence: CDR1 LGHNA, CDR2 YSLEER. CDR3 amino acids: CASSQDRAGEQYF. The CDR3, as DNA: TGCGCCAGCAGCCAAGATAGGGCGGGCGAGCAGTACTTC.

The chain uses TRBV28 and TRBJ2-2; D uncertain. The CDR3 length is 14 residues. V dropped 3 bases and J dropped 0 bases, with 5 bases sitting between them. Per germline, CDR1 MDHEN and CDR2 SYDVKM. CDR3 in amino acids: CASSFEANTGELFF. The CDR3 bases are TGTGCCAGCAGTTTTGAGGCGAACACCGGGGAGCTGTTTTTT.

In this sample, this clonotype turned up many times. The chain links TRBV6-6 to TRBJ2-7; TRBD1 matches at 10 bases. The V segment lost 6 bases and the J segment 5 bases; nucleotides outside the gene matches: 4. CDR1 is MNHNY, CDR2 SVGAGI, per germline (reference sequence). The CDR3 is made up of 13 amino acids. As DNA, the CDR3 is TGTGCCAGCAGCCGTGGACAGGGGGACGAGCAGTACTTC. Translated, it gives CASSRGQGDEQYF.

This clonotype was seen a few times. V is TRBV11-2 and J is TRBJ2-3; D perhaps matches TRBD1 (6 bases). The CDR3 is 15 amino acids. The germline CDR1 and CDR2 sequences are SGHAT and FQNNGV. V lost 2 bases and J 6 bases, leaving 15 bases between the germline ends. The chain's CDR3 is CASSLRVAQGDTQYF. CDR3 in DNA: TGTGCCAGCAGCTTAAGGGTCGCCCAGGGGGATACGCAGTATTTT.

In this sample, this clonotype turned up a few times. The chain recombines TRBV6-5 with TRBJ1-1, with D unclear. Germline values: CDR1 MNHEY, CDR2 SVGAGI. V gave up 0 bases and J gave up 6 bases, with 17 bases separating them. This CDR3 contains 16 residues. This CDR3 reads CASSYSRDPALSEAFF. CDR3 coding DNA: TGTGCCAGCAGTTACTCCCGGGATCCAGCCTTGTCTGAAGCTTTCTTT.

Many counts were recorded for this clonotype. V gene TRBV20-1 combines with J gene TRBJ2-6; 7 bases are shared with TRBD1. Germline V gene data show CDR1 as DFQATT and CDR2 as SNEGSKA (reference sequence). The V and J ends lost 3 bases and 2 bases, in that order; junction bases with no gene match: 4. CDR3 length equals 15 residues. The CDR3 DNA follows: TGCAGTGCTAGCCAAACAGGGGCTGGGGCCAACGTCCTGACTTTC. Translating gives CSASQTGAGANVLTF.

This clonotype was picked up a small number of times. The chain combines TRBV9 with TRBJ1-2; D may be TRBD1 (6 bases). The V gene's germline CDR1 is SGDLS and CDR2 YYNGEE. This CDR3 has 16 residues. V lost 4 bases and J 6 bases, leaving 22 bases between the germline ends. The CDR3 DNA reads as TGTGCCAGCAGCTACGATGGGCAGACAGGCGCGGATGGCTACACCTTC. Its protein product is CASSYDGQTGADGYTF.

This clonotype was counted a few times. This chain links TRBV4-3 with TRBJ2-3, with TRBD2 identical over 10 bases. The germline V gene has CDR1 LGHNA and CDR2 YSLEER. V was clipped by 1 base and J by 1 base; unmatched bases: 8. The CDR3 consists of 18 residues. DNA of the CDR3: TGCGCCAGCAGCCAAGCGGGGCAGCTAGCGGGAGGCACAGATACGCAGTATTTT. Protein product: CASSQAGQLAGGTDTQYF.

This clonotype appeared many times. The CDR3 coding sequence is TGCGCCAGCAGCCAAGATCCGCGGAGCGATCAGCCCCAGCATTTT. This codes for CASSQDPRSDQPQHF. The V gene is TRBV4-1, the J gene TRBJ1-5; D call uncertain. V lost 0 bases and J lost 5, with 11 bases in between. Germline V lookup: CDR1 MGHRA, CDR2 YSYEKL. This CDR3 region has 15 residues.

This clonotype was counted at least ten times. The V gene is TRBV28, the J gene TRBJ2-3; 14 nucleotides match TRBD2. In germline, CDR1 is MDHEN, CDR2 SYDVKM. After removal of 6 bases from V and 2 bases from J, the junction contained 7 bases not matched to a gene. CDR3 size: 17 residues. CDR3 in DNA: TGTGCCAGCAGCCTTGGGACTAGCGGGGGCTTCACAGATACGCAGTATTTT. It encodes CASSLGTSGGFTDTQYF. The full variable domain, completed using reference TRBV28 and TRBJ2-3, is DVKVTQSSRYLVKRTGEKVFLECVQDMDHENMFWYRQDPGLGLRLIYFSYDVKMKEKGDIPEGYSVSREKKERFSLILESASTNQTSMYLCASSLGTSGGFTDTQYFGPGTRLTVL.

This clonotype was seen ten or more times. The chain is built from TRBV12-3 or TRBV12-4 and TRBJ2-3; D gene unclear. CDR3 length equals 13 residues. V gave up 6 bases and J gave up 3 bases, with 10 bases separating them. The CDR3 protein is CASSWKGTDTQYF. As DNA, the CDR3 is TGTGCCAGCAGCTGGAAAGGGACAGATACGCAGTATTTT.

This clonotype was counted between two and nine times. The chain links TRBV13 to TRBJ1-1; 8 bases are shared with TRBD1. J gave up 1 base and V 4 bases, and 8 bases lay outside the gene matches. The CDR3 has 16 amino acids. Germline CDR1 reads PRHDT; CDR2 reads FYEKMQ (reference sequence). DNA of the CDR3: TGTGCCAGCAGCTCTTGGGGCGGACAGGGGAACACTGAAGCTTTCTTT. This sequence encodes CASSSWGGQGNTEAFF.

The rearrangement links TRBV7-2 to TRBJ2-4; 9 nucleotides align to TRBD2. The germline V gene encodes CDR1 SGHTA and CDR2 FQGNSA. Unmatched junction bases numbered 11, after V lost 5 bases and J lost 0 bases. The CDR3 runs to 18 residues. CDR3 nucleotide sequence: TGTGCCAGCAGCCCGAGCGGGGGGCAACCGCTAGCCAAAAACATTCAGTACTTC. Translating gives CASSPSGGQPLAKNIQYF.

This clonotype was detected only a few times. The gene calls are TRBV3-1 and TRBJ2-7; the match to TRBD2 covers 7 bases. The CDR3 is made up of 16 amino acids. The ends lost 0 bases at V and 2 bases at J; junction bases unmatched: 7. From germline, CDR1 is LGHDT and CDR2 YNNKEL (reference sequence). Here the CDR3 DNA reads TGTGCCAGCAGCCAAGAGATCGGGGGGTTCCCCTACGAGCAGTACTTC. Residues: CASSQEIGGFPYEQYF.

This clonotype was seen ten or more times. The chain links TRBV5-6 to TRBJ2-6; possibly TRBD1 for D (5 bases). The CDR3 consists of 14 residues. V was cut by 1 base and J by 8 bases, with 10 bases left in between. Germline V gives CDR1 SGHDT, CDR2 YYEEEE. The CDR3 coding sequence is TGTGCCAGCAGCTTGTGGATGGGGCCCAACGTCCTGACTTTC. It specifies CASSLWMGPNVLTF.

This clonotype has ten or more counts. This chain connects TRBV20-1 to TRBJ2-3; D is unclear. Trimming removed 2 bases from V and 2 bases from J, with 2 bases in between. Germline V lookup: CDR1 DFQATT, CDR2 SNEGSKA (reference sequence). The CDR3 contains 11 residues. In DNA form, the CDR3 reads TGCAGTGCTAGATACACAGATACGCAGTATTTT. This translates into CSARYTDTQYF.

This clonotype has just a few counts. The V gene is TRBV5-4, the J gene TRBJ1-5, with a possible D match to TRBD1 (5 bases). The CDR3 has 13 amino acids. Germline V gene data show CDR1 as SGHNT and CDR2 as YYREEE (reference sequence). Trimming took 3 bases from V and 7 from J, leaving 11 bases between them. The CDR3 region has the DNA TGTGCCAGCAGCTCCGATCGGGGGCAGCCCCAGCATTTT. It codes for CASSSDRGQPQHF. Combining the CDR3 with reference TRBV5-4 and TRBJ1-5 gives the whole variable domain ETGVTQSPTHLIKTRGQQVTLRCSSQSGHNTVSWYQQALGQGPQFIFQYYREEENGRGNFPPRFSGLQFPNYSSELNVNALELDDSALYLCASSSDRGQPQHFGDGTRLSIL.